The entry that follows covers one T cell receptor (beta chain) sequence. The sample originates from a study of coeliac disease. Clones were sequenced by immunoSEQ multiplex PCR, and TCRdb holds only the in-frame ones, with some missing. The table has roughly 2,500 clones, 50% to 80% seen once. The germline CDR1 and CDR2 sequences are SQVTM and ANQGSEA. This CDR3 contains 12 residues. With 6 bases removed from V and 13 bases from J, the gap between germline ends came to 18 bases. The chain uses TRBV29-1 and TRBJ1-4, with D maybe TRBD1 (6 bases). The TCR comes from a woman between 65 and 79 years old with celiac disease on a gluten-free diet. Material: intraepithelial lymphocytes from the gut. Here the CDR3 DNA reads TGCAGCGTCCTGGGCCCTCAGGGGTTACTGTTTTTT. Translation: CSVLGPQGLLFF.